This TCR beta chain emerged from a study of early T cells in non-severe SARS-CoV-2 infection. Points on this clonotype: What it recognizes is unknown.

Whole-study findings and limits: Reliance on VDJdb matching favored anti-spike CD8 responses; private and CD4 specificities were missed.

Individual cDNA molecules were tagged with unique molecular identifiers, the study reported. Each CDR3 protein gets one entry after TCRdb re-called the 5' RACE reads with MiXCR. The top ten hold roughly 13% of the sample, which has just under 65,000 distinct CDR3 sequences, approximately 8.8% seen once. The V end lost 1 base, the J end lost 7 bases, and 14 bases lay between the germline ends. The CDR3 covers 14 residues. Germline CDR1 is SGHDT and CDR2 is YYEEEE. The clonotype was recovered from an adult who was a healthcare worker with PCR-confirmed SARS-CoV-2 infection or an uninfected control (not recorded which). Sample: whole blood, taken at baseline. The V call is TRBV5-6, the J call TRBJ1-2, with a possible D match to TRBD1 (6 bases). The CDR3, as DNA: TGTGCCAGCAGCTTGCAGGGGCGCTATTCTGGCTACACCTTC. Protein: CASSLQGRYSGYTF.